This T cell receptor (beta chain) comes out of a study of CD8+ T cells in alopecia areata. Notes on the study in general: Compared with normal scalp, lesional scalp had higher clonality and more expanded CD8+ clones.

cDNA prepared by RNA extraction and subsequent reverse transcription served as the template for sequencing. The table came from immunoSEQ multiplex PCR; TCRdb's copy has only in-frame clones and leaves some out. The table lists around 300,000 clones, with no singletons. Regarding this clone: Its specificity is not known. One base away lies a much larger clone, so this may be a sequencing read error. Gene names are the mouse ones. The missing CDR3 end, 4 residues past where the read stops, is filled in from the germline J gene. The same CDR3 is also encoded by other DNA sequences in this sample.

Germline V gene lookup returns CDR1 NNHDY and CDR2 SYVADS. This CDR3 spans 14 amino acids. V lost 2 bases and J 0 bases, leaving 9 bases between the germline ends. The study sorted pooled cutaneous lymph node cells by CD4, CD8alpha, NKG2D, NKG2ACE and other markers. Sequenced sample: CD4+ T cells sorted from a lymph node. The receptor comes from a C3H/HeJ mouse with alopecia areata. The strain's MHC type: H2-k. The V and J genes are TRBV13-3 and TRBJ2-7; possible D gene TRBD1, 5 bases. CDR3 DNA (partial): TGTGCCAGCAGTGAAGGACAAAGCTCCTAT. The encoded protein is CASSEGQSSY. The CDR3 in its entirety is CASSEGQSSYEQYF.